Detailed here is one T cell receptor (beta chain). Profiled with immunoSEQ multiplex PCR; TCRdb holds only in-frame clones, not every one. The sample holds about 160,000 clones, about 88% seen once. V lost 6 bases, J lost 4 bases, and 6 bases stayed unmatched. CDR3 size: 14 residues. Per germline, CDR1 MGHDK and CDR2 SYGVNS. This study enrolled people aged about 18 to 100 from about two dozen US geographic areas. These data belong to a study of blood T cell repertoires in COVID-19. The chain carries TRBV25-1 and TRBJ1-2; 9 bases fit TRBD1. Sequenced material: PBMCs or T cells enriched from blood (not recorded which). This clonotype was sampled from a woman aged 50 to 65 who had recovered from COVID-19. CDR3 protein: CASSRTGAFYGYTF. For the CDR3, the DNA is TGTGCCAGCAGCCGGACAGGGGCCTTCTATGGCTACACCTTC.